This T cell receptor beta chain was sequenced in a study of OX40 agonist ivuxolimab in advanced cancers. Study at large: It was ivuxolimab, an agonistic anti-OX40 (CD134) antibody, that patients were treated with. The study reported partial responses in three patients: one hepatocellular carcinoma, two cutaneous melanoma.

Germline CDR1 is ENHRY and CDR2 is SYGVKD. Trimming stripped 4 bases from V and 4 bases from J, with 11 bases between. The length of the CDR3 is 14 residues. Study-wide points: Researchers report that CD8+ T cells had, on average, more expanded clones than CD4+. The authors did not determine the antigen specificity of the expanded peripheral T cells.

As concerns this clone: Its antigen is still unknown.

The table came from immunoSEQ multiplex PCR; TCRdb's copy has only in-frame clones and leaves some out. The sample gives tens of thousands of clones, about four fifths of which show up once; under 30% is in the top ten. The source is an adult with an advanced solid tumor such as melanoma, head and neck, liver or kidney cancer. The sample in question was CD4+ or CD8+ T cells sorted from blood, obtained in a trial of the OX40 agonist ivuxolimab. The chain employs TRBV10-3 and TRBJ2-1; D might be TRBD2 (5 bases). The DNA of the CDR3 is TGTGCCATCAGTGGAGGAGACTATTACAATGAGCAGTTCTTC. It codes for CAISGGDYYNEQFF.